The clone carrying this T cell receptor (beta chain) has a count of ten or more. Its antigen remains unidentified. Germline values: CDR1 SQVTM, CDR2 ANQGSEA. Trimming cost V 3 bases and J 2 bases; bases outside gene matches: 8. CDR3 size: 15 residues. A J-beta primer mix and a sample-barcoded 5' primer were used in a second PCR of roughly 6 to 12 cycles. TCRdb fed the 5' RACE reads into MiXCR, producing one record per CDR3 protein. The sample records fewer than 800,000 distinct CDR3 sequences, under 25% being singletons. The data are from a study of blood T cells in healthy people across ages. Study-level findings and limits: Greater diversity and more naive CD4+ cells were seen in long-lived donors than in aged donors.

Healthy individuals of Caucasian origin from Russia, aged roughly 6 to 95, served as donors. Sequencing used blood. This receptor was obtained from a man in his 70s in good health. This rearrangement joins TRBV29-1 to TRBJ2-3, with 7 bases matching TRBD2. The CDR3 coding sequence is TGCAGCGTTGACCAAGAAGCGGGGACCACAGATACGCAGTATTTT. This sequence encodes CSVDQEAGTTDTQYF.